A selection of T cell receptor beta chains follows, all from one sample in a study of T cells in Graves' hyperthyroidism and ophthalmopathy. TCRdb re-derived calls from the multiplex PCR reads in MiXCR, one entry per CDR3 protein. The data show about 600,000 distinct CDR3 sequences, with 13% to 15% seen just once and roughly 6.9% held by the top ten. The sample comprised blood. The origin of the receptors is a young woman with Graves' ophthalmopathy. The CDR3 runs from the conserved cysteine through the conserved F or W. A D gene is named only where the DNA matches it firmly. A clone size is listed for some rows: how often the clone was seen (once, few, many), or a class if it is expanded.

J,size,V,D,DNA,CDR3
TRBJ2-1,few,TRBV6-1,TRBD2,TGTGCCAGCGGGAGGACTAGCGGGCCCAAGAGCTCCTACAATGAGCAGTTCTTC,CASGRTSGPKSSYNEQFF
TRBJ1-1,few,TRBV30,NA,TGTGCCTGGAGTCTCGGCAGGGGGAACACTGAAGCTTTCTTT,CAWSLGRGNTEAFF
TRBJ1-6,many,TRBV27,NA,TGTGCCAGCCACTCCCGGGGTTCCTATAATTCACCCCTCCACTTT,CASHSRGSYNSPLHF
TRBJ2-1,NA,TRBV20-1,TRBD2,TGCAGTGCCTATTCGTCGGCGGGAGGGCCCTCTGTTGAGCAGTTCTTC,CSAYSSAGGPSVEQFF
TRBJ2-7,many,TRBV7-6,TRBD2,TGTGCCAGCACCAAATGGACTAGCTCCTACGAGCAGTACTTC,CASTKWTSSYEQYF
TRBJ2-7,NA,TRBV15,NA,TGTGCCACCGCCTCCTCAGCCTCCTACGAGCAGTACTTC,CATASSASYEQYF
TRBJ2-1,many,TRBV5-1,TRBD1,TGCGCCAGCAGCTTGGCCTGGACAGGGAGAAATGAGCAGTTCTTC,CASSLAWTGRNEQFF
TRBJ2-3,NA,TRBV3-1,TRBD1,TGTGCCAGCAGCCCACGGACAGGGGCAGGGCCAGATACGCAGTATTTT,CASSPRTGAGPDTQYF
TRBJ1-1,many,TRBV5-1,TRBD1,TGCGCCAGCTCTGGAATAGGGGGCGCGGTGAACACTGAAGCTTTCTTT,CASSGIGGAVNTEAFF
TRBJ2-3,many,TRBV24-1,NA,TGTGCCACCACTAGGGACAGCACAGATACGCAGTATTTT,CATTRDSTDTQYF